This T cell receptor (beta chain) was sequenced for a study of cytomegalovirus exposure and HLA in healthy donors. Worth noting for this clone: Its specificity is not known.

Overall study findings and caveats: Specificity of a few CMV-associated chains for CMV antigens was verified in vitro.

This PCR relied on a set of 60 Vbeta primers and 13 Jbeta primers. Some clones are missing from TCRdb's copy, which holds only in-frame ones; the method was immunoSEQ multiplex PCR. The sample shows roughly 190,000 clones, 70% to 80% of them seen only once. The TCR sequence derives from a woman in her 30s in good health and CMV-seropositive. Sample: PBMCs.

Here the CDR3 reads CAIGVTNTGELFF. CDR3 nucleotide sequence: TGTGCCATCGGGGTGACGAACACCGGGGAGCTGTTTTTT. The chain employs TRBV28 and TRBJ2-2, with TRBD2 as a possible D gene (5 bases). CDR1 is MDHEN and CDR2 is SYDVKM in the germline V gene. V shed 10 bases and J shed 0 bases, with 9 bases lying between them. This CDR3 is 13 amino acids long.